These 25 T cell receptor beta chains were all obtained from the same sample, sequenced in a study of blood T cell repertoires in COVID-19. The method was immunoSEQ multiplex PCR; TCRdb's version includes in-frame clones alone and lacks a portion of them. Among 1,500 to 2,000 clones listed, approximately 70% were seen once. The sequencing input was peripheral blood. Receptor source: an older man with active COVID-19.

The chain recombines TRBV5-1 with TRBJ1-1; D is undetermined. V was shortened by 5 bases and J by 0 bases, with 5 bases between the two germline ends. Germline CDR1 and CDR2: SGHRS and YFSETQ. The CDR3 is 12 amino acids. CDR3 residues: CASRRMNTEAFF. In DNA, the CDR3 is TGCGCCAGCAGGCGGATGAACACTGAAGCTTTCTTT.

The chain carries TRBV7-3 and TRBJ2-1; 7 nucleotides align to TRBD2. Germline V gene lookup returns CDR1 SGHTA and CDR2 FQGTGA. This CDR3 is 14 amino acids long. The V gene end was trimmed by 3 bases and the J gene end by 10 bases; junction bases not matched to a gene: 9. The CDR3 nucleotides are TGTGCCAGCAGCTTGGGGCTGACTAGCCACGAGCAGTTCTTC. Translating gives CASSLGLTSHEQFF.

Sample share makes this clone medium-sized. The chain's CDR3 is CASSLVDGGTEAFF. The CDR3 region has the DNA TGTGCCAGCAGCTTAGTTGACGGCGGCACTGAAGCTTTCTTT. The chain uses TRBV11-2 and TRBJ1-1; D uncertain. Trimming left V 1 base short and J 4 bases short, with 10 bases between. CDR1 is SGHAT, CDR2 FQNNGV, per germline. The length of the CDR3 is 14 residues.

There are a few counts of this clone. This chain links TRBV5-6 with TRBJ2-7; D gene ambiguous. This CDR3 is 14 amino acids long. Germline V gene data show CDR1 as SGHDT and CDR2 as YYEEEE. The V end was cut by 4 bases, the J end by 3 bases, with 14 bases between. In DNA form, the CDR3 reads TGTGCCAGCAGCCTCCCCGCAGAACACTACGAGCAGTACTTC. Amino acid sequence: CASSLPAEHYEQYF.

The chain combines TRBV5-1 with TRBJ1-6, with a tentative D call TRBD1 (5 bases). Trimming shortened V by 5 bases and J by 8 bases, and 11 bases separated the two germline ends. Per germline, CDR1 SGHRS and CDR2 YFSETQ. This CDR3 spans 13 amino acids. CDR3 nucleotide sequence: TGCGCCAGCAGGGGGCTTGAGGATTCACCCCTCCACTTT. Protein sequence: CASRGLEDSPLHF.

CDR3 amino acids: CASSLSFSGGQTSTDTQYF. In nucleotides, the CDR3 is TGTGCCAGCAGTTTATCTTTCAGTGGGGGACAGACAAGCACAGATACGCAGTATTTT. The chain uses TRBV27 and TRBJ2-3; TRBD1 aligns across 7 bases. The CDR3 covers 19 residues. The V segment lost 0 bases and the J segment 0 bases; nucleotides outside the gene matches: 12. CDR1 and CDR2 from the germline V gene are MNHEY and SMNVEV (reference sequence).

The rearrangement links TRBV7-9 to TRBJ2-1; 8 bases are shared with TRBD2. Looked up from germline, CDR1 is SEHNR and CDR2 is FQNEAQ (reference sequence). With 2 bases clipped from V and 6 bases from J, the junction kept 3 bases outside the gene matches. The CDR3 has 14 amino acids. CDR3 nucleotides: TGTGCCAGCAGCTTATACGGGAGGGCCAATGAGCAGTTCTTC. It encodes CASSLYGRANEQFF.

By proportion, this clone is large (0.1 to 1%). This rearrangement joins TRBV16 to TRBJ2-2; D is ambiguous. This CDR3 region has 12 residues. Trimming pared 4 bases from V and 2 bases from J, leaving 2 bases between. Per the germline V gene, CDR1 is KGHSY and CDR2 is FQNENV. CDR3 region: CASSPNTGELFF. Written as DNA, the CDR3 is TGTGCCAGCAGCCCTAACACCGGGGAGCTGTTTTTT.

The genes are TRBV6-2 or TRBV6-3 and TRBJ2-6; possible D gene TRBD1, 6 bases. The length of the CDR3 is 17 residues. Germline V gene data show CDR1 as MNHEY and CDR2 as SVGEGT. Trimming removed 6 bases from V and 1 base from J, with 16 bases in between. CDR3 DNA sequence: TGTGCCAGCAGCCCTTTACCTCAGGGGTCTGGGGCCAACGTCCTGACTTTC. Its translation is CASSPLPQGSGANVLTF.

V is TRBV11-2 and J is TRBJ1-2, with D perhaps matching TRBD1 (6 bases). The CDR3 has 14 amino acids. The germline V gene encodes CDR1 SGHAT and CDR2 FQNNGV. Trimming shortened V by 5 bases and J by 8 bases, and 18 bases separated the two germline ends. The CDR3 DNA follows: TGTGCCAGCAGCACCCCTGGGGGCTACTGGGGCTACACCTTC. Protein: CASSTPGGYWGYTF.

The chain couples TRBV7-9 to TRBJ2-1, with D perhaps matching TRBD2 (6 bases). CDR1 is SEHNR and CDR2 is FQNEAQ in the germline V gene (reference sequence). CDR3 size: 16 residues. The germline V and J ends were trimmed by 0 bases and 8 bases, with 17 bases remaining between them. CDR3 DNA sequence: TGTGCCAGCAGCTTAGCGGCGGGCTTCCAGCGGGATGAGCAGTTCTTC. Protein sequence: CASSLAAGFQRDEQFF.

This chain connects TRBV5-1 to TRBJ2-1; 8 bases are a match to TRBD2. V gave up 2 bases and J gave up 8 bases; unmatched junction bases: 6. Germline V CDR1 and CDR2: SGHRS, YFSETQ. This CDR3 contains 14 residues. CDR3: CASSFLSGTDEQFF. CDR3 DNA sequence: TGCGCCAGCAGCTTTCTTAGCGGGACCGATGAGCAGTTCTTC.

This clone was found a few times. This sequence joins TRBV7-6 and TRBJ1-2, with a weak D call TRBD1 (6 bases). The V end was cut by 1 base, the J end by 6 bases, with 15 bases between. From germline, CDR1 is SGHVS and CDR2 FNYEAQ. The CDR3 covers 15 residues. The CDR3 region is CASSLEETGSHGYTF. CDR3 in DNA: TGTGCCAGCAGCTTAGAGGAGACAGGCTCCCATGGCTACACCTTC.

The rearrangement joins TRBV11-1 to TRBJ2-5; 7 positions match TRBD2. CDR3 length: 16 residues. From germline, CDR1 is SGHAT and CDR2 FQDESV (reference sequence). Trimming cost V 7 bases and J 3 bases; bases outside gene matches: 14. The CDR3 region has the DNA TGTGCCAGCACCCGACCGGTGGGGGGGACGAAAGAGACCCAGTACTTC. Protein product: CASTRPVGGTKETQYF.

This chain connects TRBV15 to TRBJ2-1; D is possibly TRBD1 (7 bases). The CDR3 totals 16 residues. The V end was cut by 5 bases, the J end by 6 bases, with 20 bases between. Per the germline V gene, CDR1 is LNHNV and CDR2 is YYDKDF (reference sequence). Here the CDR3 DNA reads TGTGCCACCAGCTCCAGGGGGGACGGAGCTTTCAATGAGCAGTTCTTC. This sequence encodes CATSSRGDGAFNEQFF.

This chain joins TRBV2 and TRBJ1-2; 9 positions agree with TRBD1. The V gene's germline CDR1 is SNHLY and CDR2 FYNNEI. This CDR3 contains 16 residues. V trimming: 6 bases; J trimming: 4 bases; junction bases outside the gene matches: 12. CDR3 region: CASRARTGEWIYGYTF. DNA for the CDR3: TGTGCCAGCAGGGCCCGGACAGGGGAGTGGATCTATGGCTACACCTTC.

In its sample, this clone ranks as hyperexpanded (1% or more). The chain recombines TRBV9 with TRBJ2-3; D may be TRBD1 (6 bases). V was cut by 4 bases and J by 0 bases, with 12 bases left in between. The CDR3 is made up of 15 amino acids. In germline, CDR1 is SGDLS, CDR2 YYNGEE. The CDR3, as DNA: TGTGCCAGCAGCTCCTGGACAGCTAGCACAGATACGCAGTATTTT. The encoded protein is CASSSWTASTDTQYF.

Here the CDR3 DNA reads TGCGCCAGCAAGATAGCCGGGTTTAGAACAGATACGCAGTATTTT. Translated, it gives CASKIAGFRTDTQYF. This rearrangement joins TRBV4-1 to TRBJ2-3, with no clear D. V lost 7 bases to trimming and J lost 3 bases, with 17 bases between them. The V gene's germline CDR1 is MGHRA and CDR2 YSYEKL. The CDR3 is made up of 15 amino acids.

V usage is TRBV12-3 or TRBV12-4 and J usage is TRBJ1-1; no reliable D call. The CDR3 loop spans 13 amino acids. Trimming shortened V by 7 bases and J by 2 bases, and 11 bases separated the two germline ends. CDR3 bases: TGTGCCAGCAATTTGGAGACTAACACTGAAGCTTTCTTT. Its protein product is CASNLETNTEAFF.

The V call is TRBV5-1, the J call TRBJ1-1, with TRBD1 matching over 7 bases. Germline values: CDR1 SGHRS, CDR2 YFSETQ. The CDR3 sequence is 14 residues long. V gave up 5 bases and J gave up 2 bases; unmatched junction bases: 6. The CDR3 bases are TGCGCCAGCAGTCTTAGGGACAGAAACACTGAAGCTTTCTTT. Residues: CASSLRDRNTEAFF.

V usage is TRBV5-1 and J usage is TRBJ2-5, with 10 bases lining up with TRBD2. From germline, CDR1 is SGHRS and CDR2 YFSETQ. With 4 bases clipped from V and 5 bases from J, the junction kept 5 bases outside the gene matches. The CDR3 is made up of 14 amino acids. The CDR3 loop reads CASSTSGGEETQYF. DNA of the CDR3: TGCGCCAGCAGCACGAGCGGGGGGGAGGAGACCCAGTACTTC.

By frequency in the sample, this clone is large (0.1 to 1%). This chain links TRBV29-1 with TRBJ1-4; maybe TRBD1 (5 bases). Germline CDR1 is SQVTM and CDR2 is ANQGSEA. The CDR3 has 13 residues. V lost 5 bases and J lost 8, with 15 bases in between. The CDR3 nucleotides read TGCAGCGTTTTGGGGCCGTTTAGGGAAAAACTGTTTTTT. Translated, it gives CSVLGPFREKLFF.

The rearrangement joins TRBV7-2 to TRBJ2-5; 8 nucleotides align to TRBD2. This CDR3 contains 13 residues. Germline values: CDR1 SGHTA, CDR2 FQGNSA. V lost 10 bases to trimming and J lost 5 bases; unmatched junction nucleotides: 9. The DNA of the CDR3 is TGTGCCACCGGACGGGGGGGCGTGGAGACCCAGTACTTC. This codes for CATGRGGVETQYF. The whole variable domain, filled in from reference TRBV7-2 and TRBJ2-5, reads GAGVSQSPSNKVTEKGKDVELRCDPISGHTALYWYRQSLGQGLEFLIYFQGNSAPDKSGLPSDRFSAERTGGSVSTLTIQRTQQEDSAVYLCATGRGGVETQYFGPGTRLLVL.

This clone is deemed large. The rearrangement uses TRBV11-2 and TRBJ2-1; 7 positions agree with TRBD2. Germline V CDR1 and CDR2: SGHAT, FQNNGV. This CDR3 is built from 15 residues. J was trimmed by 4 bases and V by 11 bases; bases with no gene match: 14. CDR3 sequence: CAGPHCGSGYNEQFF. The CDR3 DNA reads as TGTGCCGGACCTCATTGCGGGAGTGGGTACAATGAGCAGTTCTTC.

The chain joins TRBV7-9 to TRBJ1-1; TRBD1 might be the D (5 bases). Trimming took off 4 bases at V and 8 bases at J, with 11 bases between the two ends. Germline CDR1 is SEHNR and CDR2 is FQNEAQ (reference sequence). CDR3 length equals 12 residues. The CDR3 nucleotides read TGTGCCAGCAGCTGGGGCCCCGGGGAAGCTTTCTTT. Its translation is CASSWGPGEAFF.